These 13 T cell receptor beta chains originate from one sample sequenced in a study of cytotoxic CD8 clonotypes in ibrutinib-treated CLL. Repertoires were generated with immunoSEQ multiplex PCR, while TCRdb's copy carries only in-frame clones and drops some. The data contain some 350,000 clones, 60% to 80% of them seen just once; the ten biggest clones take up roughly 6.7%. The specimen was PBMCs, collected after 36 months of ibrutinib treatment. All receptors derive from a human donor with chronic lymphocytic leukemia.

The chain is built from TRBV29-1 and TRBJ1-4, with 7 bases aligning to TRBD1. This CDR3 contains 14 residues. Germline V gene lookup returns CDR1 SQVTM and CDR2 ANQGSEA. J gave up 10 bases and V 3 bases, and 11 bases lay outside the gene matches. CDR3 amino acids: CSVEDGRDRVKLFF. The CDR3 DNA reads TGCAGCGTTGAGGATGGGAGAGACAGGGTAAAACTGTTTTTT.

The gene calls are TRBV7-2 and TRBJ2-1, with D tentatively TRBD1 or TRBD2 (5 bases each). This CDR3 region has 16 residues. In germline, CDR1 is SGHTA, CDR2 FQGNSA. V was pared by 4 bases and J by 1 base, with 14 bases between. The CDR3 nucleotides read TGTGCCAGCAGCTCCTCGGGACGAAAATCCTACAATGAGCAGTTCTTC. It yields the protein CASSSSGRKSYNEQFF. Drawing the rest from reference TRBV7-2 and TRBJ2-1, the complete variable domain is GAGVSQSPSNKVTEKGKDVELRCDPISGHTALYWYRQSLGQGLEFLIYFQGNSAPDKSGLPSDRFSAERTGGSVSTLTIQRTQQEDSAVYLCASSSSGRKSYNEQFFGPGTRLTVL.

The V and J genes are TRBV5-4 and TRBJ2-1; D gene uncertain. Looked up from germline, CDR1 is SGHNT and CDR2 is YYREEE (reference sequence). The V end lost 2 bases, the J end lost 4 bases, and 7 bases lay between the germline ends. The CDR3 covers 13 residues. The CDR3 protein is CASSFDQYNEQFF. CDR3 nucleotide sequence: TGTGCCAGCAGCTTTGACCAGTACAATGAGCAGTTCTTC.

The rearrangement joins TRBV29-1 to TRBJ1-2; D is perhaps TRBD1 (5 bases). CDR3 length: 14 amino acids. Trimming cost V 5 bases and J 7 bases, with 20 bases left between them. Germline lookup yields CDR1 SQVTM and CDR2 ANQGSEA. As DNA, the CDR3 is TGCAGCGTTTTGGGCGCCACATGGGACGGTGGCTACACCTTC. This gives the protein CSVLGATWDGGYTF.

The chain uses TRBV29-1 and TRBJ2-7; TRBD1 is a possible D gene (6 bases). The germline V and J ends were trimmed by 6 bases and 3 bases, with 15 bases remaining between them. The V gene's germline CDR1 is SQVTM and CDR2 ANQGSEA. The CDR3 sequence is 13 residues long. Here the CDR3 DNA reads TGCAGCGTAAAGGGGGTCTCCCACTACGAGCAGTACTTC. Its translation is CSVKGVSHYEQYF.

The CDR3 nucleotides read TGTGCCAGCAGCGGGGGAGGGGCGCGGGCCTACGAGCAGTACTTC. This codes for CASSGGGARAYEQYF. This rearrangement joins TRBV9 to TRBJ2-7; 7 bases agree with TRBD2. CDR1 and CDR2 from the germline V gene are SGDLS and YYNGEE. This CDR3 comprises 15 residues. V shed 3 bases and J 2 bases; nucleotides not matched to a gene: 8.

This CDR3 reads CASSYGTGVGQPQHF. CDR3 in DNA: TGTGCCAGCAGTTACGGGACAGGGGTCGGTCAGCCCCAGCATTTT. The V gene is TRBV6-5, the J gene TRBJ1-5; TRBD1 matches 10 bases. Germline CDR1 MNHEY, CDR2 SVGAGI. V gave up 2 bases and J gave up 6 bases; unmatched junction bases: 4. This CDR3 region has 15 residues.

The table lists this clone with a few counts. The chain combines TRBV5-1 with TRBJ1-2, with D uncertain. CDR1 and CDR2 from the germline V gene are SGHRS and YFSETQ. The CDR3 totals 15 residues. Trimming stripped 0 bases from V and 3 bases from J, with 12 bases between. CDR3 DNA sequence: TGCGCCAGCAGCTTGGATGGCAGCGCCTACTATGGCTACACCTTC. It translates to CASSLDGSAYYGYTF.

The V call is TRBV5-1, the J call TRBJ1-5; D remains ambiguous. Germline CDR1 SGHRS, CDR2 YFSETQ. V was trimmed by 0 bases and J by 7 bases, leaving 11 bases between them. The CDR3 runs 14 residues. CDR3 nucleotide sequence: TGCGCCAGCAGCTTGGGAGGGATGGGACAGCCCCAGCATTTT. Translation gives CASSLGGMGQPQHF.

The chain recombines TRBV11-3 with TRBJ2-1; D is perhaps TRBD2 (6 bases). This CDR3 contains 15 residues. V shed 1 base and J shed 6 bases, with 13 bases lying between them. Germline assignment: CDR1 SGHNT and CDR2 YENEEA. The DNA for the CDR3 is TGTGCCAGCAGCTTAGGGGCGGGGAGGCGCAATGAGCAGTTCTTC. This encodes CASSLGAGRRNEQFF.

This clone was detected a few times. This sequence joins TRBV7-2 and TRBJ2-1, with D possibly TRBD2 on 6 matching bases. V was clipped by 2 bases and J by 6 bases, with 8 bases between them. The CDR3 extends over 13 amino acids. Germline V gives CDR1 SGHTA, CDR2 FQGNSA. CDR3 DNA sequence: TGTGCCAGCAGCTTACAGGGAGGCAATGAGCAGTTCTTC. The encoded protein is CASSLQGGNEQFF.

V gene TRBV9 combines with J gene TRBJ2-3; D call uncertain. Germline V gives CDR1 SGDLS, CDR2 YYNGEE. V was cut by 0 bases and J by 2 bases, with 7 bases left in between. This CDR3 contains 14 residues. This chain's CDR3 is CASSVGPHTDTQYF. CDR3 DNA: TGTGCCAGCAGCGTAGGACCCCACACAGATACGCAGTATTTT.

A few counts support this clone. The rearrangement joins TRBV4-1 to TRBJ2-7; weak D call: TRBD1 (5 bases). Germline V gene data show CDR1 as MGHRA and CDR2 as YSYEKL. Trimming took off 4 bases at V and 1 base at J, with 11 bases between the two ends. The CDR3 extends over 14 amino acids. CDR3 loop: CASSRAAGSYEQYF. Written as DNA, the CDR3 is TGCGCCAGCAGCCGGGCCGCAGGGTCCTACGAGCAGTACTTC.